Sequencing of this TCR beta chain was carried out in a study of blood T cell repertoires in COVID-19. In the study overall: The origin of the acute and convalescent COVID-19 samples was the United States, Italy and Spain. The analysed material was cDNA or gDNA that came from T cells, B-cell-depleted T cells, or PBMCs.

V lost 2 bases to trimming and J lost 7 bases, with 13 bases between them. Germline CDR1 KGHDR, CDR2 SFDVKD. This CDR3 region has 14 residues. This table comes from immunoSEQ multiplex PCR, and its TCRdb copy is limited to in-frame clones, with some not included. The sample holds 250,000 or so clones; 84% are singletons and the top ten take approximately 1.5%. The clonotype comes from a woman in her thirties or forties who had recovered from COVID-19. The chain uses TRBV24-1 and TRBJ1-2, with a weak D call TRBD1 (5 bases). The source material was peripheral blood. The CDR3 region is CATSDSQGLGGYTF. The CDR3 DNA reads TGTGCCACCAGTGATTCCCAGGGATTGGGTGGCTACACCTTC.